The present entry profiles one TCR beta chain with its context. These data come from a study of T cells after yellow fever vaccination. TCRdb redid the calling of the 5' RACE reads with MiXCR, one entry per CDR3 protein. The sample holds 350,000 to 550,000 distinct CDR3 sequences, under 20% seen once. This CDR3 has 12 amino acids. The V and J ends lost 3 bases and 3 bases respectively, with 7 bases between them. Germline lookup yields CDR1 DFQATT and CDR2 SNEGSKA (reference sequence). The J gene is TRBJ2-3, the V gene TRBV20-1; the D is unclear. The material sequenced was PBMCs, taken before the yellow fever booster vaccination. The receptor comes from a man aged 18-30 years who received the YFV17D yellow fever vaccine. The CDR3 DNA reads TGCAGTGCTAGTTTAGGGACAGATACGCAGTATTTT. Its protein is CSASLGTDTQYF.